This entry is about one T cell receptor (beta chain). This table comes from immunoSEQ multiplex PCR, and its TCRdb copy is limited to in-frame clones, with some not included. This table holds about 180,000 clones, about 81% found once. The data derive from a study of blood T cell repertoires in COVID-19. The wider study: Acute-phase and convalescent COVID-19 samples originated in the United States, Italy and Spain. PBMCs, B-cell-depleted T cells, or T cells were the source of the cDNA or gDNA that made up the material.

It was during active infection that Seattle patients were enrolled and then longitudinally followed. The length of the CDR3 is 15 residues. Germline V gene sequence: CDR1 MNHNY, CDR2 SVGAGI (reference sequence). Trimming shortened V by 6 bases and J by 6 bases, and 18 bases separated the two germline ends. This sequence joins TRBV6-6 and TRBJ2-1; TRBD2 is a possible D gene (7 bases). This clonotype originated in a woman older than 75 with COVID-19, enrolled during active disease. The sequenced sample consisted of peripheral blood. The CDR3 reads CASSRGAPYANEQFF. DNA of the CDR3: TGTGCCAGCAGCCGGGGGGCCCCGTATGCCAATGAGCAGTTCTTC.